The 22 T cell receptor beta chains listed next were all sequenced from one sample in a study of blood T cell repertoires in COVID-19. Clones were sequenced by immunoSEQ multiplex PCR, and TCRdb holds only the in-frame ones, with some missing. The table lists roughly 38,000 clones, roughly 90% of them singletons, with approximately 2.3% in the top ten. What was sequenced was peripheral blood. The origin of the receptors is a man aged 50 to 60 with active COVID-19.

This clone was counted once. J is TRBJ2-1 and V is TRBV7-3, with TRBD2 identical over 9 bases. The CDR3 extends over 20 amino acids. Germline CDR1 reads SGHTA; CDR2 reads FQGTGA. The V and J ends lost 5 bases and 4 bases, in that order; junction bases with no gene match: 21. The CDR3 nucleotides read TGTGCCAGCAGCCCCCGCGGTGGGAGGCTAGCGGGGAGCGGGTACAATGAGCAGTTCTTC. The encoded protein is CASSPRGGRLAGSGYNEQFF.

The rearrangement uses TRBV7-4 and TRBJ2-7; D is perhaps TRBD2 (5 bases). From germline, CDR1 is SGHVT and CDR2 SQSDAQ. The CDR3 consists of 16 residues. Trimming removed 5 bases at V and 1 base at J, with 18 bases between. The CDR3 nucleotides are TGTGCCAGCAGCCCGGGTTGGTGGGAGTGGTCCTACGAGCAGTACTTC. Translating gives CASSPGWWEWSYEQYF.

The chain carries TRBV7-9 and TRBJ1-4; no clear D. CDR3 size: 15 residues. V lost 5 bases and J lost 9, with 19 bases in between. The germline gives CDR1 SEHNR, CDR2 FQNEAQ (reference sequence). CDR3 nucleotides: TGTGCCAGCAGCGGGAGCGGGCAAGTTGGGAAAAAACTGTTTTTT. It translates to CASSGSGQVGKKLFF.

The chain links TRBV11-3 to TRBJ2-1, with TRBD2 matching 12 bases. V was pared by 3 bases and J by 5 bases, with 5 bases of the junction left unmatched. Germline CDR1 SGHNT, CDR2 YENEEA. The CDR3 sequence is 16 residues long. The CDR3: CASSFELAGGNNEQFF. The CDR3 bases are TGTGCCAGCAGCTTTGAACTAGCGGGAGGTAACAATGAGCAGTTCTTC.

The chain recombines TRBV24-1 with TRBJ1-2; 7 bases match TRBD1. CDR1 and CDR2 from the germline V gene are KGHDR and SFDVKD. CDR3 size: 14 residues. V lost 4 bases to trimming and J lost 8 bases; unmatched junction nucleotides: 9. CDR3 amino acids: CATSESDRVGGYTF. The CDR3, as DNA: TGTGCCACCAGTGAATCCGACAGGGTTGGAGGCTACACCTTC.

The CDR3 region is CASSLGGSDTQYF. The CDR3 DNA follows: TGTGCCAGCAGCTTGGGGGGAAGCGATACGCAGTATTTT. This rearrangement joins TRBV7-3 to TRBJ2-3, with a possible D match to TRBD2 (6 bases). The CDR3 sequence is 13 residues long. The germline V and J ends were trimmed by 3 bases and 6 bases, with 10 bases remaining between them. The germline V gene encodes CDR1 SGHTA and CDR2 FQGTGA.

This sequence joins TRBV12-3 or TRBV12-4 and TRBJ1-1; D is unclear. This CDR3 contains 12 residues. V lost 6 bases to trimming and J lost 7 bases, with 12 bases between them. Written as DNA, the CDR3 is TGTGCCAGCAGAAACTCCAGAGGTGAAGCTTTCTTT. Amino acids: CASRNSRGEAFF.

Only a few counts were recorded for this clone. The rearrangement joins TRBV10-3 to TRBJ1-1; D remains ambiguous. This CDR3 is 12 amino acids long. V was pared by 0 bases and J by 8 bases, with 7 bases between. CDR1 ENHRY and CDR2 SYGVKD come from the germline V gene. In DNA form, the CDR3 reads TGTGCCATCAGTGAGTCAACGACAGAAGCTTTCTTT. Its translation is CAISESTTEAFF.

The chain combines TRBV5-1 with TRBJ1-1; D gene uncertain. This CDR3 spans 15 amino acids. Germline loops: CDR1 SGHRS, CDR2 YFSETQ. V lost 3 bases, J lost 4 bases, and 16 bases lay in between. The CDR3 spells CASSSEGPGLTEAFF. The CDR3 DNA sequence: TGCGCCAGCAGCTCTGAGGGCCCCGGTCTCACTGAAGCTTTCTTT.

The chain uses TRBV21-1 and TRBJ2-1; TRBD2, the table's D call, lacks a check against the DNA. TRBV21-1 represents a pseudogene. The CDR3 has 11 amino acids. DNA of the CDR3: TGTGGCCGGAGCTCCTACAATGAGCAGTTCTTC. This sequence encodes CGRSSYNEQFF.

The rearrangement uses TRBV3-1 (or the pseudogene TRBV3-2) and TRBJ2-4; 7 nucleotides align to TRBD2. Trimming cost V 1 base and J 1 base; bases outside gene matches: 7. There are 17 residues in the CDR3. The V gene's germline CDR1 is LGHDT and CDR2 YNNKEL (reference sequence). The CDR3, as DNA: TGTGCCAGCAGCCAAGTTACCGGGGGGTGGGCCAAAAACATTCAGTACTTC. Encoded protein: CASSQVTGGWAKNIQYF.

The V gene is TRBV29-1, the J gene TRBJ2-5, with TRBD1 identical over 8 bases. CDR1 and CDR2 from the germline V gene are SQVTM and ANQGSEA. This CDR3 is 13 amino acids long. V shed 6 bases and J 6 bases; nucleotides not matched to a gene: 9. DNA for the CDR3: TGCAGCGTCGGTGAAGGACAGGGAAAGACCCAGTACTTC. This translates into CSVGEGQGKTQYF.

This clone was picked up one time. Here the CDR3 DNA reads TGTGCCAGCAGCTTACAGTCCGACAATCGGTCACCCCTCCACTTT. This translates into CASSLQSDNRSPLHF. The chain carries TRBV11-2 and TRBJ1-6; D gene unclear. Trimming removed 2 bases from V and 10 bases from J, with 15 bases in between. CDR1 is SGHAT and CDR2 is FQNNGV in the germline V gene. The length of the CDR3 is 15 residues.

The V gene is TRBV11-2, the J gene TRBJ2-5; maybe TRBD1 (5 bases). The CDR3 sequence is 17 residues long. Per the germline V gene, CDR1 is SGHAT and CDR2 is FQNNGV. V lost 3 bases, J lost 2 bases, and 19 bases lay in between. CDR3 in DNA: TGTGCCAGCAGCTTCCAGGGAATTTCGGTGGGTCAAGAGACCCAGTACTTC. Translating gives CASSFQGISVGQETQYF.

The V and J genes are TRBV5-6 and TRBJ1-1; D is possibly TRBD1 (5 bases). V dropped 4 bases and J dropped 3 bases, with 19 bases sitting between them. The CDR3 loop spans 16 amino acids. The germline gives CDR1 SGHDT, CDR2 YYEEEE. CDR3 nucleotides: TGTGCCAGCAGCCCGACAGCCGGAATGGAGTACACTGAAGCTTTCTTT. This translates into CASSPTAGMEYTEAFF.

The J gene is TRBJ1-4, the V gene TRBV19; 9 bases match TRBD1. This CDR3 contains 17 residues. The germline CDR1 and CDR2 sequences are LNHDA and SQIVND (reference sequence). After removal of 10 bases from V and 0 bases from J, the junction contained 12 bases not matched to a gene. The CDR3 region has the DNA TGTGCCACCACGGACAGGGGACTTCCAACAACTAATGAAAAACTGTTTTTT. Translating it yields CATTDRGLPTTNEKLFF.

The V gene is TRBV5-6, the J gene TRBJ1-1, with unresolved D. The CDR3 totals 13 residues. Germline V lookup: CDR1 SGHDT, CDR2 YYEEEE. Trimming left V 3 bases short and J 3 bases short, with 9 bases between. This CDR3 is CASSSGRDTEAFF. The CDR3 coding sequence is TGTGCCAGCAGCTCCGGGCGGGACACTGAAGCTTTCTTT.

This chain joins TRBV19 and TRBJ1-3; 7 bases match TRBD1. This CDR3 is built from 14 residues. In germline, CDR1 is LNHDA, CDR2 SQIVND (reference sequence). Trimming cost V 7 bases and J 6 bases; bases outside gene matches: 9. CDR3: CASINPGQLNTIYF. The CDR3 DNA sequence: TGTGCCAGTATTAATCCGGGACAGCTAAACACCATATATTTT.

The chain links TRBV5-1 to TRBJ2-1; possible D gene TRBD1, 6 bases. CDR3 length equals 17 residues. Germline V lookup: CDR1 SGHRS, CDR2 YFSETQ. V was shortened by 2 bases and J by 1 base, with 16 bases between the two germline ends. The CDR3 bases are TGCGCCAGCAGCTTAACGACAGGCCTTGAGTCCTACAATGAGCAGTTCTTC. Translating it yields CASSLTTGLESYNEQFF.

The V gene is TRBV4-3, the J gene TRBJ2-3, with no clear D. Germline V gene sequence: CDR1 LGHNA, CDR2 YSLEER. Trimming removed 0 bases from V and 0 bases from J, with 7 bases in between. The CDR3 loop spans 15 amino acids. The CDR3, as DNA: TGCGCCAGCAGCCAAGATCTAAGTAGCACAGATACGCAGTATTTT. Residues: CASSQDLSSTDTQYF.

The gene calls are TRBV5-4 and TRBJ1-5, with 8 positions matching TRBD1. Germline lookup yields CDR1 SGHNT and CDR2 YYREEE (reference sequence). With V trimmed by 0 bases and J by 4 bases, 9 bases remained unmatched. CDR3 size: 17 residues. The CDR3 DNA sequence: TGTGCCAGCAGCTTGGACGGACAGGGTGCTGGAAATCAGCCCCAGCATTTT. Protein product: CASSLDGQGAGNQPQHF.

The J gene is TRBJ2-5, the V gene TRBV2; 10 bases fit TRBD2. Per the germline V gene, CDR1 is SNHLY and CDR2 is FYNNEI. This CDR3 contains 14 residues. Unmatched junction bases numbered 11, after V lost 7 bases and J lost 9 bases. CDR3 sequence: CASTLAGVHGAQYF. The CDR3 DNA reads as TGTGCCAGCACTCTAGCGGGGGTTCATGGAGCCCAGTACTTC.